These 28 T cell receptor beta chains were sequenced from one sample in a study of shared clonotypes between healthy human individuals. The assay was immunoSEQ multiplex PCR, and TCRdb's table has in-frame clones only and misses some. The table includes millions of clones, roughly 94% detected once. The source material was naive CD4+ T cells sorted from blood. Sample subset: CD45RA+ positively selected. The receptors derive from a man between 18 and 35 years old in good health.

For this clone: Other DNA sequences in this specimen translate into the identical CDR3. This sequence joins TRBV2 and TRBJ1-3; D possibly corresponds to TRBD1 (5 bases). Germline lookup yields CDR1 SNHLY and CDR2 FYNNEI. This CDR3 region has 15 residues. V lost 5 bases to trimming and J lost 0 bases, with 11 bases between them. CDR3 protein: CASSRDGNSGNTIYF. Here the CDR3 DNA reads TGTGCCAGCAGTCGGGACGGCAACTCTGGAAACACCATATATTTT.

CDR3 sequence reads: CASSSHGGLAKNIQYF. CDR3 nucleotide sequence: TGTGCCAGCAGCTCGCATGGGGGGCTTGCAAAAAACATTCAGTACTTC. The J gene is TRBJ2-4, the V gene TRBV9; tentatively, D is TRBD1 or TRBD2 (6 bases each). Germline V CDR1 and CDR2: SGDLS, YYNGEE. The V gene lost 4 bases and the J gene lost 4 bases, with 18 bases spanning the gap. The CDR3 has 16 amino acids.

This rearrangement joins TRBV6-5 to TRBJ2-6; TRBD2 might be the D (5 bases). Germline V CDR1 and CDR2: MNHEY, SVGAGI. The CDR3 is made up of 15 amino acids. The germline V and J ends were trimmed by 11 bases and 2 bases, with 16 bases remaining between them. CDR3 bases: TGTGCCTCCCAGGCGGGCCCAGCTGGGGCCAACGTCCTGACTTTC. Encoded protein: CASQAGPAGANVLTF.

V gene TRBV6-5 combines with J gene TRBJ2-7; 10 bases map to TRBD2. This CDR3 contains 15 residues. Germline CDR1 is MNHEY and CDR2 is SVGAGI. The trim removed 4 bases at V and 7 bases at J, leaving 10 bases unmatched. CDR3 in DNA: TGTGCCAGCAGTTTACTAGCGGGGAAAAACAGAGAGCAGTACTTC. This codes for CASSLLAGKNREQYF.

A remark on this clone: The same CDR3 is also encoded by other DNA sequences in this sample. V is TRBV30 and J is TRBJ1-1; D possibly corresponds to TRBD1 (5 bases). This CDR3 spans 13 amino acids. The germline V and J ends were trimmed by 0 bases and 4 bases, with 9 bases remaining between them. CDR1 is GTSNPN, CDR2 SVGIG, per germline (reference sequence). The CDR3 loop is CAWSVGGATEAFF. As DNA, the CDR3 is TGTGCCTGGAGTGTTGGGGGAGCCACTGAAGCTTTCTTT. The full variable domain, completed using reference TRBV30 and TRBJ1-1, is SQTIHQWPATLVQPVGSPLSLECTVEGTSNPNLYWYRQAAGRGLQLLFYSVGIGQISSEVPQNLSASRPQDRQFILSSKKLLLSDSGFYLCAWSVGGATEAFFGQGTRLTVV.

Only one count was recorded for this clone. The chain links TRBV6-6 to TRBJ2-5; TRBD1 matches 7 bases. J was trimmed by 5 bases and V by 2 bases; bases with no gene match: 5. The CDR3 is 14 amino acids. The germline gives CDR1 MNHNY, CDR2 SVGAGI (reference sequence). CDR3 in DNA: TGTGCCAGCAGTTACCTTAGGGGGCCGGAGACCCAGTACTTC. Amino acids: CASSYLRGPETQYF.

The CDR3, as DNA: TGTGCCAGCAGTGATGCAGGGGTGGGTAATGAAAAACTGTTTTTT. It codes for CASSDAGVGNEKLFF. The rearrangement joins TRBV25-1 to TRBJ1-4; D is perhaps TRBD1 (6 bases). CDR1 is MGHDK and CDR2 is SYGVNS in the germline V gene. Deletions cut 3 bases from V and 4 bases from J, with 12 bases between. The CDR3 is made up of 15 amino acids.

This chain joins TRBV15 and TRBJ2-2; D remains ambiguous. Trimming removed 0 bases at V and 3 bases at J, with 8 bases between. The germline CDR1 and CDR2 sequences are LNHNV and YYDKDF (reference sequence). The CDR3 covers 15 residues. CDR3: CATSRDLGDTGELFF. CDR3 bases: TGTGCCACCAGCAGAGATCTCGGAGACACCGGGGAGCTGTTTTTT.

Concerning this clone: The conserved phenylalanine or tryptophan is not found at the CDR3 terminus, so this likely reflects a read error. The chain combines TRBV9 with TRBJ2-7; no firm D call. This CDR3 spans 13 amino acids. Germline values: CDR1 SGDLS, CDR2 YYNGEE. Trimming shortened V by 4 bases and J by 6 bases, and 14 bases separated the two germline ends. The CDR3 sequence: CASSQPGIPEQYL. CDR3 sequence (DNA): TGTGCCAGCAGCCAGCCAGGAATCCCCGAGCAGTACCTC.

This chain links TRBV19 with TRBJ2-4, with D hard to call. The CDR3 length is 17 residues. Trimming stripped 0 bases from V and 1 base from J, with 13 bases between. Looked up from germline, CDR1 is LNHDA and CDR2 is SQIVND (reference sequence). CDR3 region: CASSIDLGEGAKNIQYF. In nucleotides, the CDR3 is TGTGCCAGTAGTATAGACCTGGGTGAAGGGGCCAAAAACATTCAGTACTTC.

The table lists this clone with a count of one. The chain recombines TRBV25-1 with TRBJ1-1; D might be TRBD1 (6 bases). Germline V CDR1 and CDR2: MGHDK, SYGVNS. Trimming stripped 5 bases from V and 4 bases from J, with 11 bases between. The CDR3 spans 13 residues. CDR3 in amino acids: CASSRQGSTEAFF. The CDR3, as DNA: TGTGCCAGCAGTAGGCAGGGGAGCACTGAAGCTTTCTTT.

The chain uses TRBV6-5 and TRBJ2-1; tentatively, D is TRBD2 (6 bases). CDR3 length: 14 amino acids. Between the trimmed V and J ends, which lost 2 bases and 9 bases, there was a span of 14 bases. From germline, CDR1 is MNHEY and CDR2 SVGAGI. In DNA form, the CDR3 reads TGTGCCAGCAGTTACCAGGACCGGAGGGGTGAGCAGTTCTTC. This encodes CASSYQDRRGEQFF.

This clone appeared a single time. CDR3 in amino acids: CASSISGGGDTQYF. CDR3 DNA sequence: TGCGCCAGCAGTATATCTGGGGGAGGAGATACGCAGTATTTT. This rearrangement joins TRBV5-1 to TRBJ2-3, with D perhaps matching TRBD2 (6 bases). This CDR3 contains 14 residues. Trimming took off 5 bases at V and 5 bases at J, with 15 bases between the two ends. Germline loops: CDR1 SGHRS, CDR2 YFSETQ. Supplemented by reference TRBV5-1 and TRBJ2-3, the full variable domain reads KAGVTQTPRYLIKTRGQQVTLSCSPISGHRSVSWYQQTPGQGLQFLFEYFSETQRNKGNFPGRFSGRQFSNSRSEMNVSTLELGDSALYLCASSISGGGDTQYFGPGTRLTVL.

Worth noting for this clone: The same CDR3 arises from other DNA sequences in this sample as well. This chain's CDR3 is CASSLSNTGELFF. The CDR3 DNA follows: TGTGCCAGCAGTTTATCGAACACCGGGGAGCTGTTTTTT. The chain recombines TRBV28 with TRBJ2-2; D is uncertain. The CDR3 contains 13 residues. CDR1 and CDR2 (germline): MDHEN, SYDVKM. Trimming stripped 1 base from V and 0 bases from J, with 0 bases between.

The chain employs TRBV7-9 and TRBJ2-5; D is unresolved. Per the germline V gene, CDR1 is SEHNR and CDR2 is FQNEAQ (reference sequence). The CDR3 is made up of 12 amino acids. V shed 7 bases and J shed 2 bases, with 8 bases lying between them. CDR3 region: CASIGNQETQYF. In nucleotides, the CDR3 is TGTGCCAGCATCGGAAATCAAGAGACCCAGTACTTC.

The rearrangement links TRBV27 to TRBJ2-3; D might be TRBD1 (6 bases). V lost 6 bases and J lost 1, with 11 bases in between. Per germline, CDR1 MNHEY and CDR2 SMNVEV (reference sequence). CDR3 size: 14 residues. This CDR3 reads CASSRGSGTDTQYF. In DNA, the CDR3 is TGTGCCAGCAGCAGGGGATCGGGCACAGATACGCAGTATTTT.

In this sample, this clone turned up many times. In DNA form, the CDR3 reads TGTGCCAGCAGCTCAGGGGAGCCCACCGGGGAGCTGTTTTTT. Its translation: CASSSGEPTGELFF. The chain uses TRBV11-3 and TRBJ2-2, with D possibly matching TRBD1 (6 bases). V gave up 4 bases and J gave up 4 bases, with 10 bases separating them. This CDR3 is 14 amino acids long. Germline assignment: CDR1 SGHNT and CDR2 YENEEA.

The chain carries TRBV6-1 and TRBJ2-7; D gene unclear. This CDR3 region has 12 residues. Germline-derived CDR1 and CDR2 are MNHNS and SASEGT. Trimming removed 4 bases from V and 7 bases from J, with 11 bases in between. The CDR3 region is CASSVPATEQYF. CDR3 bases: TGTGCCAGCAGTGTGCCGGCAACAGAGCAGTACTTC.

The rearrangement uses TRBV18 and TRBJ2-7; weak D call: TRBD1 (5 bases). CDR3 size: 15 residues. Germline V lookup: CDR1 KGHSH, CDR2 LQKENI. The V end was cut by 2 bases, the J end by 0 bases, with 11 bases between. The chain's CDR3 is CASSPMGLSSYEQYF. The CDR3 nucleotides read TGTGCCAGCTCACCAATGGGGCTGAGCTCCTACGAGCAGTACTTC. The whole variable domain, filled in from reference TRBV18 and TRBJ2-7, reads NAGVMQNPRHLVRRRGQEARLRCSPMKGHSHVYWYRQLPEEGLKFMVYLQKENIIDESGMPKERFSAEFPKEGPSILRIQQVVRGDSAAYFCASSPMGLSSYEQYFGPGTRLTVT.

The rearrangement joins TRBV29-1 to TRBJ2-7; possibly TRBD1 for D (6 bases). CDR3 length equals 13 residues. The V gene lost 7 bases and the J gene lost 2 bases, with 15 bases spanning the gap. Germline CDR1 is SQVTM and CDR2 is ANQGSEA. CDR3 sequence (DNA): TGCAGCGCTTCCCGGGACATTACCTACGAGCAGTACTTC. The encoded protein is CSASRDITYEQYF.

In its sample, this clone was seen once. The chain combines TRBV28 with TRBJ1-5; 7 bases align to TRBD1. Trimming removed 6 bases from V and 0 bases from J; junction bases left unmatched: 2. The germline V gene has CDR1 MDHEN and CDR2 SYDVKM. The CDR3 length is 14 residues. The CDR3 loop reads CASRDRYSNQPQHF. As DNA, the CDR3 is TGTGCCAGCAGGGACAGGTATAGCAATCAGCCCCAGCATTTT.

The chain recombines TRBV2 with TRBJ2-7, with no clear D. Germline CDR1 is SNHLY and CDR2 is FYNNEI. The CDR3 length is 11 residues. Trimming cost V 1 base and J 5 bases, with 3 bases left between them. The DNA for the CDR3 is TGTGCCAGCAGTGAAGAAAACGAGCAGTACTTC. Its protein product is CASSEENEQYF.

Note on this clone: Other DNA sequences from this sample encode an identical CDR3 as well. The J gene is TRBJ1-3, the V gene TRBV6-5, with no clear D. With 6 bases removed from V and 0 bases from J, the gap between germline ends came to 6 bases. CDR1 MNHEY and CDR2 SVGAGI come from the germline V gene. This CDR3 has 13 amino acids. The CDR3 region is CASRVSSGNTIYF. CDR3 sequence (DNA): TGTGCCAGCAGAGTCTCCTCTGGAAACACCATATATTTT.

On this clone itself: The sample contains more than one DNA sequence encoding this CDR3. The chain carries TRBV5-1 and TRBJ2-7; maybe TRBD1 (6 bases). The CDR3 spans 14 residues. V lost 0 bases and J lost 3, with 10 bases in between. Germline assignment: CDR1 SGHRS and CDR2 YFSETQ. CDR3 sequence reads: CASSLEDRSYEQYF. Here the CDR3 DNA reads TGCGCCAGCAGCTTGGAAGACAGGAGCTACGAGCAGTACTTC.

This clone was found once. This same CDR3 is encoded by further DNA sequences in the sample. The chain employs TRBV4-2 and TRBJ1-4; no clear D gene. CDR3 length equals 14 residues. Germline CDR1 and CDR2: LGHNA and YNFKEQ. Trimming pared 0 bases from V and 3 bases from J, leaving 5 bases between. CDR3 sequence reads: CASSQDRANEKLFF. The CDR3 region has the DNA TGTGCCAGCAGCCAAGATAGGGCTAATGAAAAACTGTTTTTT.

J is TRBJ1-5 and V is TRBV5-6; D perhaps matches TRBD1 (6 bases). V was shortened by 2 bases and J by 1 base, with 10 bases between the two germline ends. The germline gives CDR1 SGHDT, CDR2 YYEEEE. This CDR3 comprises 15 residues. CDR3 loop: CASSFWGLSNQPQHF. The CDR3 DNA reads as TGTGCCAGCAGCTTCTGGGGGCTGAGCAATCAGCCCCAGCATTTT.

The J gene is TRBJ2-7, the V gene TRBV10-3; D unresolved. V was trimmed by 10 bases and J by 1 base, leaving 17 bases between them. The CDR3 runs to 14 residues. Germline lookup yields CDR1 ENHRY and CDR2 SYGVKD. CDR3 loop: CATGRIMSSYEQYF. DNA of the CDR3: TGTGCCACCGGAAGAATAATGAGTTCCTACGAGCAGTACTTC.

The V call is TRBV9, the J call TRBJ2-7, with D possibly matching TRBD2 (6 bases). Germline assignment: CDR1 SGDLS and CDR2 YYNGEE. V was pared by 0 bases and J by 4 bases, with 14 bases between. The CDR3 extends over 15 amino acids. CDR3 protein: CASSVGQGGFYEQYF. In DNA form, the CDR3 reads TGTGCCAGCAGCGTAGGGCAGGGAGGTTTTTACGAGCAGTACTTC.